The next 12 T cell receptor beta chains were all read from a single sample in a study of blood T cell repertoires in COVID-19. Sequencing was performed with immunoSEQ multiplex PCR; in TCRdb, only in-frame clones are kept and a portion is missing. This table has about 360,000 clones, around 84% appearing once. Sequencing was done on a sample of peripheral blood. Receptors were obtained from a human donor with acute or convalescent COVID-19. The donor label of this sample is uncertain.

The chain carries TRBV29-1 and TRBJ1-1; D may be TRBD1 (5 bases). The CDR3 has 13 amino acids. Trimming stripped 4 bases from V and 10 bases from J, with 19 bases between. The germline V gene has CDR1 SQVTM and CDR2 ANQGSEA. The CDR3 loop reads CSVVPSGGIGAFF. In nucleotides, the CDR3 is TGCAGCGTTGTTCCGTCGGGGGGTATTGGAGCTTTCTTT.

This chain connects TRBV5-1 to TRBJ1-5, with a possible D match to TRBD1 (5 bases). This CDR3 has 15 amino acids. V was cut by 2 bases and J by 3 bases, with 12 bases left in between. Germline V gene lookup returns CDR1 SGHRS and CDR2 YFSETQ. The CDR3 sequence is CASSFSSGPNQPQHF. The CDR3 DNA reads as TGCGCCAGCAGCTTTTCCTCAGGGCCCAATCAGCCCCAGCATTTT.

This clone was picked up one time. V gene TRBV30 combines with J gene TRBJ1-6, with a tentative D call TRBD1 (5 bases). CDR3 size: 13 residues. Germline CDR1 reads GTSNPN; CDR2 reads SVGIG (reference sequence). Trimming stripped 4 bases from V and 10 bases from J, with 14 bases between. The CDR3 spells CAWKAGLRSPLHF. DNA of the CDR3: TGTGCCTGGAAAGCAGGGTTGAGGTCACCCCTCCACTTT.

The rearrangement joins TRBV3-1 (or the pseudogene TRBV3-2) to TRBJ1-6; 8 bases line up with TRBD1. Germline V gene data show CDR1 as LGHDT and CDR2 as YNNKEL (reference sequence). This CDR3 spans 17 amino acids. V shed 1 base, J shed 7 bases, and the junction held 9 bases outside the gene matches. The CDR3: CASSQGRQGSGNSPLHF. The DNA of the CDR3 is TGTGCCAGCAGCCAAGGGAGACAGGGGTCCGGGAATTCACCCCTCCACTTT.

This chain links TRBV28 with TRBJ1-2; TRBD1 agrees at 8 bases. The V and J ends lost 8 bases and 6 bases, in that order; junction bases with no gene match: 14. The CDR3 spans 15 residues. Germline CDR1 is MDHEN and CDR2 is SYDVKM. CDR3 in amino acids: CASYISNRGTNGYTF. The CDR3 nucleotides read TGTGCCAGCTATATATCCAACAGGGGGACGAATGGCTACACCTTC.

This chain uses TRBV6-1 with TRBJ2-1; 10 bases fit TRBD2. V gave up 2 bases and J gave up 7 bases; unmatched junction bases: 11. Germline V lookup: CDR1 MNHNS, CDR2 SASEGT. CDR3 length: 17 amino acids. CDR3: CASSEYQAGGPRNEQFF. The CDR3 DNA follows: TGTGCCAGCAGTGAATATCAAGCGGGAGGGCCTAGGAATGAGCAGTTCTTC.

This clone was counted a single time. The CDR3 here is CASSPNPSGRGIEQFF. CDR3 in DNA: TGTGCCAGCAGCCCCAACCCCAGCGGGAGGGGTATTGAGCAGTTCTTC. The V and J genes are TRBV7-9 and TRBJ2-1; 10 bases agree with TRBD2. Germline V gene data show CDR1 as SEHNR and CDR2 as FQNEAQ (reference sequence). This CDR3 has 16 amino acids. Losses at the gene ends were 5 bases for V and 9 bases for J; bases not matched to a gene: 13.

In nucleotides, the CDR3 is TGTGCCACCAGCAGAGATCTTGGAGGGGGCCGGAGCAATCAGCCCCAGCATTTT. Protein product: CATSRDLGGGRSNQPQHF. V gene TRBV15 combines with J gene TRBJ1-5; 7 bases align to TRBD1. Germline-derived CDR1 and CDR2 are LNHNV and YYDKDF (reference sequence). Trimming at V came to 0 bases and at J to 1 base, leaving 9 bases not matched to a gene. The CDR3 is 18 amino acids.

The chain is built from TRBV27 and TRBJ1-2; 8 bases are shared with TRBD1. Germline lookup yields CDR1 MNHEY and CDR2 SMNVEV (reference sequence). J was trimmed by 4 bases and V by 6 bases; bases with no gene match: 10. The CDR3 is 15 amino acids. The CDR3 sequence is CASRRNRGYSYGYTF. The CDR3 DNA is TGTGCCAGCAGGCGAAACAGGGGGTATTCCTATGGCTACACCTTC.

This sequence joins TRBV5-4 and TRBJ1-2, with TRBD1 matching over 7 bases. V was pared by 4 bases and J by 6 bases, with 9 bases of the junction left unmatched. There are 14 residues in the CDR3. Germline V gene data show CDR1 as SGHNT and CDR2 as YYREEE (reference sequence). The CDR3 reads CASSIQQGRNGYTF. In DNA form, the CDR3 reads TGTGCCAGCAGCATTCAACAGGGGAGGAATGGCTACACCTTC.

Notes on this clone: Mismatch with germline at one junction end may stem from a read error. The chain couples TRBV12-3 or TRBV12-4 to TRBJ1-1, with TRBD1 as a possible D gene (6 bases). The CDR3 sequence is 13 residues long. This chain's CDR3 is CASSPGVKTEAFF. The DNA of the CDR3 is TGTGCCAGCAGTCCAGGGGTGAAGACTGAAGCTTTCTTT.

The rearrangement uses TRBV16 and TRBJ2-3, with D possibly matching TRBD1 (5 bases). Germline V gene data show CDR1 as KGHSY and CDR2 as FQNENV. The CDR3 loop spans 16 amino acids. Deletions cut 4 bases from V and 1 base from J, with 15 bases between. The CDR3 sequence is CASSPPVQGRTDTQYF. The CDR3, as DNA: TGTGCCAGCAGCCCCCCCGTCCAGGGCCGCACAGATACGCAGTATTTT.